Listed here are 29 T cell receptor beta chains from one sample, sequenced in a study of shared clonotypes between healthy human individuals. Assay: immunoSEQ multiplex PCR; the TCRdb copy retains only in-frame clones and omits some. The sample includes about 1.4 million clones, roughly 96% of them seen just once. Sequenced material: naive CD4+ T cells sorted from blood. Documented subset: CD45RA+ positively selected. Every receptor here comes from a man aged 30 to 39 in good health.

The V and J genes are TRBV2 and TRBJ2-1, with TRBD1 as a possible D gene (5 bases). The CDR3 is 16 amino acids. Trimming pared 4 bases from V and 4 bases from J, leaving 17 bases between. Germline CDR1 and CDR2: SNHLY and FYNNEI. The CDR3 spells CASSGGRWKEYNEQFF. The CDR3 nucleotides read TGTGCCAGCAGTGGGGGCAGGTGGAAGGAGTACAATGAGCAGTTCTTC.

This clone was recorded only once. This sequence joins TRBV2 and TRBJ2-7, with TRBD1 as a possible D gene (7 bases). V lost 7 bases, J lost 7 bases, and 26 bases lay in between. The germline CDR1 and CDR2 sequences are SNHLY and FYNNEI. This CDR3 region has 16 residues. CDR3 DNA: TGTGCCAGCATCCCGGTCGGGGACAGAAAGACTAGGGAGCAGTACTTC. Translated: CASIPVGDRKTREQYF.

The chain joins TRBV28 to TRBJ2-7; weak D call: TRBD2 (7 bases). CDR3 length equals 14 residues. Germline CDR1 reads MDHEN; CDR2 reads SYDVKM. Trimming left V 5 bases short and J 2 bases short, with 13 bases between. The DNA for the CDR3 is TGTGCCAGCAGTGCCGGGGGGCAGACCTACGAGCAGTACTTC. Encoded protein: CASSAGGQTYEQYF.

The V and J genes are TRBV5-1 and TRBJ1-2; 10 bases map to TRBD1. The CDR3 runs 16 residues. The germline V gene encodes CDR1 SGHRS and CDR2 YFSETQ. V dropped 0 bases and J dropped 4; count of bases not matched to a gene: 6. Here the CDR3 DNA reads TGCGCCAGCAGCTTGGAGACAGGGGGCTTGGGCTATGGCTACACCTTC. Translated, it gives CASSLETGGLGYGYTF. Using reference TRBV5-1 and TRBJ1-2 for the parts outside the CDR3, the full variable domain is KAGVTQTPRYLIKTRGQQVTLSCSPISGHRSVSWYQQTPGQGLQFLFEYFSETQRNKGNFPGRFSGRQFSNSRSEMNVSTLELGDSALYLCASSLETGGLGYGYTFGSGTRLTVV.

V and J are TRBV5-1 and TRBJ2-5; D is undetermined. This CDR3 comprises 11 residues. Per germline, CDR1 SGHRS and CDR2 YFSETQ. The V end was cut by 5 bases, the J end by 3 bases, with 5 bases between. The CDR3 protein is CASSMEETQYF. The CDR3 DNA follows: TGCGCCAGCAGTATGGAAGAGACCCAGTACTTC.

V and J are TRBV6-1 and TRBJ2-1; D is undetermined. The CDR3 extends over 16 amino acids. The V end was cut by 3 bases, the J end by 3 bases, with 15 bases between. From germline, CDR1 is MNHNS and CDR2 SASEGT. The CDR3 protein is CASSDYRALDYNEQFF. The CDR3 DNA reads as TGTGCCAGCAGTGATTACCGGGCCCTAGACTACAATGAGCAGTTCTTC.

This chain's CDR3 is CASSPGEGANVLTF. The CDR3 DNA follows: TGTGCCAGCTCACCGGGGGAAGGGGCCAACGTCCTGACTTTC. The genes are TRBV18 and TRBJ2-6; perhaps D is TRBD1 or TRBD2 (5 bases each). Per the germline V gene, CDR1 is KGHSH and CDR2 is LQKENI. Trimming took off 3 bases at V and 4 bases at J, with 7 bases between the two ends. CDR3 length equals 14 residues.

V and J are TRBV25-1 and TRBJ1-4; 8 nucleotides align to TRBD1. CDR1 is MGHDK, CDR2 SYGVNS, per germline. This CDR3 comprises 14 residues. The trim removed 4 bases at V and 9 bases at J, leaving 7 bases unmatched. The CDR3 region is CASSVSDRGQKLFF. DNA of the CDR3: TGTGCCAGCAGTGTTTCTGACAGGGGACAAAAACTGTTTTTT. The full variable domain, rest sourced from reference TRBV25-1 and TRBJ1-4, is EADIYQTPRYLVIGTGKKITLECSQTMGHDKMYWYQQDPGMELHLIHYSYGVNSTEKGDLSSESTVSRIRTEHFPLTLESARPSHTSQYLCASSVSDRGQKLFFGSGTQLSVL.

Turning to this clone: This specimen includes other DNA sequences encoding the same CDR3. V and J are TRBV5-5 and TRBJ1-2, with D possibly TRBD1 on 6 matching bases. Germline CDR1 SGHKS, CDR2 YYEKEE (reference sequence). This CDR3 spans 12 amino acids. Trimming left V 0 bases short and J 8 bases short, with 8 bases between. The CDR3, as DNA: TGTGCCAGCAGCTTGGCGGGGGGCGGCTACACCTTC. As protein: CASSLAGGGYTF.

This chain connects TRBV5-4 to TRBJ2-7, with D maybe TRBD1 (5 bases). Trimming took 1 base from V and 2 from J, leaving 25 bases between them. Germline V gene data show CDR1 as SGHNT and CDR2 as YYREEE (reference sequence). The CDR3 contains 19 residues. Here the CDR3 DNA reads TGTGCCAGCAGCTTGTCAGACAGCCCTTCGCCCTGGCAAACCTACGAGCAGTACTTC. Protein product: CASSLSDSPSPWQTYEQYF.

The chain employs TRBV5-4 and TRBJ2-5; perhaps TRBD2 as D (6 bases). The germline CDR1 and CDR2 sequences are SGHNT and YYREEE (reference sequence). CDR3 length equals 15 residues. V was clipped by 3 bases and J by 2 bases, with 14 bases between them. The CDR3 loop is CASSWGGRDQETQYF. The DNA for the CDR3 is TGTGCCAGCAGCTGGGGAGGCAGAGATCAAGAGACCCAGTACTTC.

The J gene is TRBJ2-4, the V gene TRBV5-4; 7 bases match TRBD2. CDR1 SGHNT and CDR2 YYREEE come from the germline V gene (reference sequence). The CDR3 length is 15 residues. Trimming cost V 4 bases and J 3 bases; bases outside gene matches: 7. The CDR3 DNA is TGTGCCAGCAGCCAGTGGGGGGGAGGCAAAAACATTCAGTACTTC. Translation gives CASSQWGGGKNIQYF.

This rearrangement joins TRBV10-2 to TRBJ1-3, with D maybe TRBD1 (5 bases). Trimming took 2 bases from V and 4 from J, leaving 12 bases between them. The V gene's germline CDR1 is WSHSY and CDR2 SAAADI. This CDR3 is 15 amino acids long. In nucleotides, the CDR3 is TGCGCCAGCAGTGAGGTTCGACAGAGGGGAAACACCATATATTTT. Encoded protein: CASSEVRQRGNTIYF.

V is TRBV6-6 and J is TRBJ1-5, with D maybe TRBD1 (5 bases). Trimming cost V 2 bases and J 2 bases, with 7 bases left between them. Germline assignment: CDR1 MNHNY and CDR2 SVGAGI (reference sequence). This CDR3 has 14 residues. The CDR3 DNA is TGTGCCAGCAGTTACGGGGGGGGCAATCAGCCCCAGCATTTT. As protein: CASSYGGGNQPQHF.

This sequence joins TRBV9 and TRBJ1-1; perhaps TRBD1 as D (6 bases). The CDR3 extends over 14 amino acids. Trimming stripped 3 bases from V and 1 base from J, with 10 bases between. Looked up from germline, CDR1 is SGDLS and CDR2 is YYNGEE. CDR3: CASSGQGSNTEAFF. The CDR3 DNA follows: TGTGCCAGCAGCGGGCAGGGGTCGAACACTGAAGCTTTCTTT. Using reference TRBV9 and TRBJ1-1 for the parts outside the CDR3, the full variable domain is DSGVTQTPKHLITATGQRVTLRCSPRSGDLSVYWYQQSLDQGLQFLIQYYNGEERAKGNILERFSAQQFPDLHSELNLSSLELGDSALYFCASSGQGSNTEAFFGQGTRLTVV.

This clone was recorded once. The chain has TRBV10-3 and TRBJ2-3; 7 bases fit TRBD2. The V segment lost 5 bases and the J segment 5 bases; nucleotides outside the gene matches: 7. Germline V gives CDR1 ENHRY, CDR2 SYGVKD. The CDR3 runs to 14 residues. CDR3 coding DNA: TGTGCCATCAGTATCGGGACTACGGGAGATACGCAGTATTTT. Its translation is CAISIGTTGDTQYF.

A remark on this clone: The junction departs from germline at one end; a sequencing error may be responsible. The chain links TRBV2 to TRBJ2-2; D may be TRBD1 (6 bases). Germline V gene sequence: CDR1 SNHLY, CDR2 FYNNEI. CDR3 size: 15 residues. This chain's CDR3 is CASNQGIYLTGKLFF. As DNA, the CDR3 is TGTGCCAGCAACCAGGGGATCTACCTCACCGGGAAGCTGTTTTTT. Using reference TRBV2 and TRBJ2-2 for the parts outside the CDR3, the full variable domain is EPEVTQTPSHQVTQMGQEVILRCVPISNHLYFYWYRQILGQKVEFLVSFYNNEISEKSEIFDDQFSVERPDGSNFTLKIRSTKLEDSAMYFCASNQGIYLTGKLFFGEGSRLTVL.

This chain connects TRBV10-2 to TRBJ1-1; 12 nucleotides agree with TRBD1. Germline V lookup: CDR1 WSHSY, CDR2 SAAADI. There are 13 residues in the CDR3. V was pared by 8 bases and J by 10 bases, with 8 bases of the junction left unmatched. The CDR3 DNA follows: TGCGCCAGCCGAGGCGGGACAGGGGGCTTAGCTTTCTTT. Translation: CASRGGTGGLAFF.

V usage is TRBV4-3 and J usage is TRBJ1-3; D ambiguous. This CDR3 is built from 15 residues. Germline CDR1 reads LGHNA; CDR2 reads YSLEER. Trimming left V 1 base short and J 2 bases short, with 9 bases between. The CDR3 spells CASSQAGSPGNTIYF. For the CDR3, the DNA is TGCGCCAGCAGCCAAGCCGGCTCTCCTGGAAACACCATATATTTT.

Note on this clone: This sample includes further DNA sequences coding for the same CDR3. CDR3 coding DNA: TGTGCCACCAGCAGAGACGGTTCCCAAGAGACCCAGTACTTC. Its protein product is CATSRDGSQETQYF. V and J are TRBV15 and TRBJ2-5; D is uncertain. Trimming shortened V by 0 bases and J by 1 base, and 6 bases separated the two germline ends. The CDR3 runs to 14 residues. CDR1 is LNHNV and CDR2 is YYDKDF in the germline V gene (reference sequence).

The chain is built from TRBV5-1 and TRBJ2-7; 8 bases agree with TRBD2. With 0 bases clipped from V and 0 bases from J, the junction kept 5 bases outside the gene matches. Germline loops: CDR1 SGHRS, CDR2 YFSETQ. The CDR3 totals 16 residues. This CDR3 is CASSLASGPSSYEQYF. DNA for the CDR3: TGCGCCAGCAGCTTGGCTAGCGGGCCGAGCTCCTACGAGCAGTACTTC.

Only one count was recorded for this clone. Other nucleotide sequences from this sample produce the same CDR3. The J gene is TRBJ2-7, the V gene TRBV7-2; D not certain. The CDR3 has 14 amino acids. The germline V gene encodes CDR1 SGHTA and CDR2 FQGNSA. V was trimmed by 1 base and J by 2 bases, leaving 9 bases between them. CDR3 nucleotide sequence: TGTGCCAGCAGCTTAGGGCCCGCAACCTACGAGCAGTACTTC. Translation: CASSLGPATYEQYF.

Details on this clone: Other DNA sequences within the sample encode an identical CDR3. The chain couples TRBV2 to TRBJ2-1; 10 bases fit TRBD2. CDR3 length equals 15 residues. V lost 4 bases, J lost 4 bases, and 4 bases stayed unmatched. CDR1 is SNHLY, CDR2 FYNNEI, per germline. CDR3 sequence reads: CASSALAGAYNEQFF. CDR3 bases: TGTGCCAGCAGTGCTCTAGCGGGAGCTTACAATGAGCAGTTCTTC. Using reference TRBV2 and TRBJ2-1 for the parts outside the CDR3, the full variable domain is EPEVTQTPSHQVTQMGQEVILRCVPISNHLYFYWYRQILGQKVEFLVSFYNNEISEKSEIFDDQFSVERPDGSNFTLKIRSTKLEDSAMYFCASSALAGAYNEQFFGPGTRLTVL.

V and J are TRBV5-1 and TRBJ1-1; TRBD1 agrees at 12 bases. Per the germline V gene, CDR1 is SGHRS and CDR2 is YFSETQ. V dropped 3 bases and J dropped 5; count of bases not matched to a gene: 5. This CDR3 is built from 15 residues. The CDR3 loop is CASSWGQGADTEAFF. CDR3 nucleotide sequence: TGCGCCAGCAGCTGGGGACAGGGGGCGGATACTGAAGCTTTCTTT.

The chain joins TRBV28 to TRBJ2-2; no reliable D call. Germline values: CDR1 MDHEN, CDR2 SYDVKM. CDR3 size: 12 residues. V shed 7 bases and J shed 7 bases, with 10 bases lying between them. The CDR3 loop reads CASTLQSGELFF. DNA for the CDR3: TGTGCCAGCACTCTTCAAAGCGGGGAGCTGTTTTTT. Full variable domain (outside the CDR3, taken from reference TRBV28 and TRBJ2-2): DVKVTQSSRYLVKRTGEKVFLECVQDMDHENMFWYRQDPGLGLRLIYFSYDVKMKEKGDIPEGYSVSREKKERFSLILESASTNQTSMYLCASTLQSGELFFGEGSRLTVL.

This chain joins TRBV7-2 and TRBJ2-7; 11 nucleotides match TRBD1. Germline CDR1 reads SGHTA; CDR2 reads FQGNSA. This CDR3 spans 17 amino acids. Trimming took 1 base from V and 1 from J; bases not matched to a gene: 6. CDR3 sequence: CASSLVGTGGMSYEQYF. In DNA form, the CDR3 reads TGTGCCAGCAGCTTAGTAGGGACAGGGGGTATGTCCTACGAGCAGTACTTC.

The gene calls are TRBV5-4 and TRBJ2-7; possibly TRBD2 for D (7 bases). Germline CDR1 is SGHNT and CDR2 is YYREEE (reference sequence). V lost 4 bases and J lost 0, with 17 bases in between. The CDR3 spans 16 residues. The CDR3 bases are TGTGCCAGCAGCCCTGGGGGGGGGACAAACTCCTACGAGCAGTACTTC. It is translated as CASSPGGGTNSYEQYF.

This rearrangement joins TRBV10-3 to TRBJ2-7; D is undetermined. Germline CDR1 ENHRY, CDR2 SYGVKD. V was clipped by 6 bases and J by 3 bases, with 15 bases between them. The CDR3 covers 14 residues. The CDR3 region has the DNA TGTGCCATCAGCCCGGGTGTAATCCACTACGAGCAGTACTTC. Protein product: CAISPGVIHYEQYF.

V gene TRBV5-1 combines with J gene TRBJ1-2; D remains ambiguous. The CDR3 is 15 residues long. CDR1 and CDR2 from the germline V gene are SGHRS and YFSETQ. Deletions cut 2 bases from V and 0 bases from J, with 11 bases between. The CDR3 DNA reads as TGCGCCAGCAGCTTTAGGGCAACGTCTAACTATGGCTACACCTTC. Its protein product is CASSFRATSNYGYTF. Full variable domain (remainder filled in from reference TRBV5-1 and TRBJ1-2): KAGVTQTPRYLIKTRGQQVTLSCSPISGHRSVSWYQQTPGQGLQFLFEYFSETQRNKGNFPGRFSGRQFSNSRSEMNVSTLELGDSALYLCASSFRATSNYGYTFGSGTRLTVV.